The clone carrying this TCR beta chain was detected only a few times. Its matching antigen is unknown. Read sequence stops 3 residues before the CDR3 end, and the germline J gene provides the missing end. The sample belongs to a study of T cell clonality in common variable immunodeficiency. General study points: CVID subjects shared fewer TCRbeta clones than healthy controls did.

The method was immunoSEQ multiplex PCR; TCRdb's version includes in-frame clones alone and lacks a portion of them. The table lists approximately 52,000 clones, with no singletons. CDR3 length: 15 amino acids. Unmatched junction bases numbered 8, after V lost 3 bases and J lost 6 bases. The germline V gene has CDR1 SEHNR and CDR2 FQNEAQ (reference sequence). The sample was peripheral blood mononuclear cells. This clonotype was sampled from a person between 18 and 69 years old in good health. V is TRBV7-9 and J is TRBJ1-5, with 7 bases identical to TRBD1. The chain's CDR3 is CASSLEGGAGQPQHF. The part of the CDR3 DNA that was read is TGTGCCAGCAGCTTGGAAGGGGGCGCGGGTCAGCCC.